This T cell receptor beta chain was obtained from a study of molecular identifiers for immune sequencing clone quantification. Libraries of naive CD8 T cells were made from about 21,000 to 970,000 sorted cells. They used 10%, 30% or 50% RNA. Naive CD8 T cells were FACS-sorted by CD8+CD4-CCR7+CD45RA+ markers. On this clonotype itself: This could be a read error, since a much larger clone is one nucleotide away.

V lost 6 bases to trimming and J lost 2 bases, with 17 bases between them. This CDR3 spans 14 amino acids. Per the germline V gene, CDR1 is DFQATT and CDR2 is SNEGSKA (reference sequence). Methods described previously were used for bulk TCR libraries, and listed TCR primers were applied. MiXCR was run by TCRdb on the PCR reads, yielding one entry per CDR3 protein. Of nearly 650,000 distinct CDR3 sequences listed, 25% are singletons. The chain joins TRBV20-1 to TRBJ2-7; a possible D gene is TRBD1 (6 bases). The receptor's source is a human donor in good health. Some libraries in this study had Jurkat cell RNA spiked in. The sample consisted of naive CD8+ T cells from blood, with Jurkat cell RNA spiked in. Subset in this sample: FACS-sorted CD8+CD4-CCR7+CD45RA+ naive T cells. The CDR3 loop is CSAQPRDTAYEQYF. In DNA form, the CDR3 reads TGCAGTGCCCAGCCCCGGGACACAGCCTACGAGCAGTACTTC.